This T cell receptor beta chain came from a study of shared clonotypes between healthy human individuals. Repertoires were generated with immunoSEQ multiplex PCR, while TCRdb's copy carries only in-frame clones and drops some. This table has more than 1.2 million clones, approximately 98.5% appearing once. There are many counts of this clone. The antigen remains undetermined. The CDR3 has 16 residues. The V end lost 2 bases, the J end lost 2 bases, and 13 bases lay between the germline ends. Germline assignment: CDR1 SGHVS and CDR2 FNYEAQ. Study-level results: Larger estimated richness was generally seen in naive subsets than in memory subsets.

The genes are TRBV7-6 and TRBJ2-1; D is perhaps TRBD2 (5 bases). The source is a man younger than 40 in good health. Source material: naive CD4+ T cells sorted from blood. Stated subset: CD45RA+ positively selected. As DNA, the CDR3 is TGTGCCAGCAGCTTATACGCCGCGGGTGCCTACAATGAGCAGTTCTTC. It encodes CASSLYAAGAYNEQFF.